Here is one TCR beta chain with its context. This clone turned up a few times. The target of this receptor is not known. One junction end does not reproduce the germline sequence, and a read error may be involved. The protocol used for the library was the immunoSEQ multiplex PCR assay. For the multiplex PCR, a mixture combining 60 forward primers for TCR Vbeta segments and 13 reverse primers for TCR Jbeta segments was used. A multiplex PCR assay on genomic DNA amplified the CDR3 region of rearranged TCR beta genes. On the Illumina HiSeq System, the amplified TCR beta libraries were sequenced as 87-base-pair reads. Processing in the source paper ran as follows. In a later analysis, tens of millions of unique TCR beta chains were counted across the roughly 670 repertoires, and roughly 11 million of these chains were shared by at least two donors. Raw reads were error-corrected and collapsed into unique sequences with a nearest-neighbor algorithm that merged closely related sequences to remove PCR and sequencing errors. To assign V, D and J gene segments, CDR3 sequences were aligned to IMGT reference sequences. Each retained sequence needed at least a six-nucleotide match to both a V gene segment and a J gene segment. Rearrangements were classified as productive when the CDR3 lacked stop codons and remained in frame with V and J, and all other rearrangements were classified as non-productive. CDR3 was defined according to IMGT convention as the region running from the second conserved V-encoded cysteine to the conserved J-encoded phenylalanine. In an earlier analysis of 500 to 650 of the donors, sequences lacking an unambiguous match to a single V gene segment were excluded. In an earlier analysis of roughly 600 of the donors, a V segment was called functional when productive rearrangements were above 56.7%, and segregating when the standard deviation between donors exceeded 5%. A statistical classification framework was built for diagnosing cytomegalovirus status from the catalog of TCR beta chain sequences. A later analysis assigned V and J genes by comparing TCR nucleotide sequences with IMGT/GENE-DB human TR gene sequences. The TCRdist pipeline was used in a later analysis to assign CDR3 sequences and most-parsimonious VDJ recombination scenarios. In a later analysis, each TCR beta chain was defined by its CDR3 amino acid sequence together with its V-gene family, and reads without a unique V-gene family were excluded. As a way to deal with suspected cross-contamination and a sequencing artifact, a later analysis dropped 450 to 700 nucleotide sequences that were highly shared and had low generation probability. In a later analysis, a clonal expansion index was calculated for each public chain from normalized within-repertoire ranks of inferred template counts. In a later analysis, generation probabilities were computed with a VDJ recombination model fitted to out-of-frame rearrangements, and the resulting probabilities were checked against IGoR. In a later analysis, hypergeometric tests were used to score TCR-TCR, TCR-HLA and TCR-CMV co-occurrence, with a repertoire-size bias correction applied to TCR pairs. A later analysis estimated false discovery rates by permuting HLA or CMV assignments 20 times. In a later analysis, co-occurring TCRs were grouped using DBSCAN, and TCRdist sequence similarity was added for clustering within HLA-allele-positive subsets. Repertoires with fewer than 30,000 or more than 120,000 public chains were left out of co-occurrence clustering, as were four to six repertoires with anomalous nucleotide sharing. The source is immuneACCESS, and TCRdb retained only in-frame sequences with V and J called. Part of the clones is not carried over; for the studies checked, unresolved V genes explain less than half of this, and the remainder is unexplained. The V and J calls and clone size come from that table; D and trimming were worked out from the DNA. The sample table records 110,000 or so clones; roughly 70% of these occur just once. The biggest ten clones account for 4% to 5% of the sample.

CDR1 and CDR2 are drawn from the germline V gene (reference sequence): SEHNR, FQNEAQ. From the cysteine through the phenylalanine, the CDR3 covers 16 amino acids. The only DNA kept is the CDR3, 48 bases in frame from the first base. These data come from a study of cytomegalovirus exposure and HLA in healthy donors (TCRdb year 2017). For the wider study: An earlier analysis of approximately 600 of the donors reported 250 to 350 Gb of sequence data and more than 90 million unique TCR beta sequences from some 180 million T cells. The study aimed to test whether cataloging public T cell receptors could reveal signatures of past pathogen exposure. Every discovery cohort repertoire had been produced on one sequencing platform. The study profiled the T cell repertoires of about 720 subjects by immunosequencing and related them to cytomegalovirus serostatus. In a later analysis, previously published TCR beta repertoires from 666 donors were re-analyzed and high-resolution HLA genotyping was added so that TCR occurrence patterns could be studied. The number of typed donors differed by locus: 629-630 for A, B, C, DRB1 and DQB1; 522 for DQA1; 606 for DPA1; and 450 to 480 for DPB1. About five DR-DQ haplotypes were treated as single units for association and clustering because of strong linkage in the cohort. An earlier analysis of about 600 of the donors used high-throughput TCR beta sequencing to judge whether each TCR beta V gene segment behaved as functional or pseudogenic. HLA typing covered class I and class II loci at four-digit resolution. Alongside the repertoire data, information on donor age, sex, ethnicity and CMV serostatus was compiled. Around 300 gigabases of sequencing data and approximately 80 million unique TCR sequences were included in an early release covering over 600 HLA-typed donors. To predict cytomegalovirus infection status, the study combined high-throughput TCR immunosequencing, statistical association of individual TCRs with disease status, and machine learning. The genetic ancestry cluster associated with self-reported Caucasian donors included roughly four fifths of the 350 to 500 genotyped donors. Besides the first cohort of approximately 710 subjects, a separate validation cohort made up of 120 different subjects was used. A later genetic analysis took genome-wide SNP genotypes for 398 of the 666 donors and used that subset as a discovery cohort. The later analysis used no new phenotypic data to find candidate immune exposures, relying instead on TCR beta sequences and their occurrence across donors. On average, about 240,000 unique TCR beta nucleotide sequences were sequenced per donor among some 430 genotyped donors of the cohort, with around 19% of those sequences being non-productive. What the research found in general, with its limitations: According to a later analysis, TCR association rates differed among HLA loci, with DRB1 alleles showing the most associated TCRs and HLA-C alleles showing the fewest. The earlier analysis of fewer than 750 of the donors excluded 15 to 20 rarely observed V segments, including chromosome 9 orphons, because counts were too low. In a later analysis, most CMV-associated TCR beta chains were found to appear HLA-restricted, with HLA associations seemingly driven largely by CMV exposure. Compared with the 666-donor mean, donors in an Asian-associated ancestry cluster had fewer N-insertions in productive TCRs, according to a later genetic analysis. When HLA alleles, especially DR and DQ, strongly co-occurred, TCR associations were difficult to assign to individual alleles. The 87-base-pair reads could not distinguish some IMGT-functional V segments, including TRBV6-2 and TRBV6-3, so those segments were excluded. A further reported finding was that TCR beta sequences accurately predicted the HLA-A and HLA-B alleles for most subjects in the first cohort. Roughly uniform sequencing depth across donors was assumed in presence/absence analyses, although this assumption may not hold. A later analysis found that HLA-associated TCR beta chains were more clonally expanded and had lower generation probabilities than equally common non-associated chains. Most TCR sequences were observed very rarely across donors, whereas some public TCRs were present in many individuals. Linkage disequilibrium might explain the correlated functional status among segregating V segments, but an unknown experimental factor could not be ruled out. An association between a missense DCLRE1C variant and V-gene and J-gene trimming of TCR beta chains was found in a later genetic analysis and replicated in an independent cohort. Because some donors lacked HLA typing at each locus, the association tests relied only on the typed subset. A later analysis reported that several top co-occurrence clusters appeared linked to parvovirus B19, influenza, CMV and Epstein-Barr virus. Broadly in line with IMGT annotations, most TCR beta V segments showed up in productive rearrangements about 87% or about 30% of the time in an earlier analysis of 450 to 750 of the donors. Cytomegalovirus status was reported to be diagnosed by the classifier with high specificity and sensitivity in both the original and validation cohorts. In vitro tests confirmed that three of the cytomegalovirus-associated TCR beta chains recognize cytomegalovirus antigens. The study listed around 160 TCR beta chains as associated with cytomegalovirus. A group of highly shared sequence variants was considered likely to be a technical artifact of the sequencing pipeline. The authors suggested that the approach could potentially be extended to other disease states and immunological phenotypes. A later analysis associated 16,951 TCR beta sequences with specific HLA alleles at a false discovery rate of 0.05. CMV serostatus was the only immune exposure information available for the cohort. In this cohort, only TCR beta chains were sequenced, and detectable features were limited by the absence of alpha or paired-chain data.

The cohort comprised hundreds of healthy bone marrow donors. At the time of sampling, all cohort members were nominally healthy, though unrecorded immune exposures were likely present. The donor was CMV seropositive and was included in the group of 250 to 300 seropositive cohort members. Each donor provided a peripheral blood sample, and peripheral blood mononuclear cells were used for TCR beta sequencing. Genomic DNA was extracted from the blood cell samples with the Qiagen DNeasy Blood Extraction Kit. The chain was built from TRBV7-9 and TRBJ1-1; matching of 5 bases hints at TRBD1 as the D gene. Input material: PBMCs. The source is a woman aged 40 to 50 in good health and CMV-seropositive. The CDR3 corresponds to CSSSLGEEGRNTEAFF. The nucleotide sequence reads as follows: TGTTCCAGCAGCTTAGGGGAGGAGGGAAGGAACACTGAAGCTTTCTTT.